The clone carrying this T cell receptor (beta chain) appeared many times. Antigen specificity is unknown. Germline is not matched at one junction end, which may reflect a read error. The data belong to a study of T cell repertoires in cytomegalovirus infection. About the research overall: Through public TCR beta signatures, both CMV infection and matching HLA type were indicated. Whole-study findings and limits: CMV-specific HLA-C-restricted TCR beta clonotypes dominated the ex vivo response. Public TCR beta family frequency separated CMV-and-HLA carriers, including in an independent cohort.

A single record per CDR3 protein comes from TCRdb applying MiXCR to the reads. The sample yields around 350,000 distinct CDR3 sequences, around 18% seen once. Germline assignment: CDR1 SGHTA and CDR2 FQGNSA. The CDR3 length is 12 residues. The sample consisted of PBMCs. The sequence derives from a human donor in good health (CMV status not recorded). Some clones in this sample may be carry-over from other donors' samples. V gene TRBV7-2 combines with J gene TRBJ2-1; TRBD2 is a possible D gene (5 bases). The CDR3 region has the DNA TGTGCCAGCAGCCTAGCTCACAATGAGCAGTTCTTC. Amino acid sequence: CASSLAHNEQFF.